The entry that follows covers one T cell receptor (beta chain) sequence. Its antigen remains unidentified. The PCR contained 60 Vbeta and 13 Jbeta primers. Data came from immunoSEQ multiplex PCR; TCRdb stores just in-frame clones and leaves some out. The sample carries approximately 130,000 clones, over 70% recorded once. These data come from a study of cytomegalovirus exposure and HLA in healthy donors. Findings of the study overall: Beyond CMV serostatus, there was no information to go on about immune exposure. Analyses of presence/absence relied on an assumption of roughly uniform sequencing depth across donors.

Trimming pared 4 bases from V and 8 bases from J, leaving 9 bases between. Germline V lookup: CDR1 SGHDT, CDR2 YYEEEE. This CDR3 spans 11 amino acids. The sequencing input was PBMCs. The source of this sequence is a woman aged 40 to 50 in good health and CMV-seronegative. The rearrangement uses TRBV5-6 and TRBJ1-2; D gene ambiguous. The CDR3 here is CASSLGGGYTF. The CDR3 DNA follows: TGTGCCAGCAGCCTAGGAGGCGGCTACACCTTC.